This TCR beta chain was sequenced for a study of blood T cells in healthy people across ages. In the case of this clonotype: The junction differs from germline at one of its ends, possibly a read error.

The authors ran a second PCR of about 6 to 11 cycles using a sample-barcoded 5' primer and a J-beta primer mix. TCRdb independently ran MiXCR on the 5' RACE reads; one entry per CDR3 protein. The table records 1 million or so distinct CDR3 sequences, around 43% of them present only once. The sequence was collected from a woman aged 60-75 years in good health. The sequenced material came from blood.

CDR3: CVSSHPGQGHEQYF. CDR3 nucleotide sequence: TGTGTCAGCAGCCACCCGGGACAGGGCCACGAGCAGTACTTC. The chain carries TRBV7-9 and TRBJ2-7, with 9 bases identical to TRBD1. Germline V gene lookup returns CDR1 SEHNR and CDR2 FQNEAQ (reference sequence). The CDR3 covers 14 residues.